A single sample is the source of the 3 T cell receptor beta chains below, sequenced in a study of cytomegalovirus exposure and HLA in healthy donors. TCRdb keeps only in-frame clones here, not all; method: immunoSEQ multiplex PCR. The sample holds about 110,000 clones, approximately 86% seen once. Material for sequencing was PBMCs. The receptors originated from a woman aged 18-29 years in good health and CMV-seronegative.

This CDR3 reads CASRGGRATNEKLFF. The CDR3 nucleotides are TGCGCCAGTCGGGGGGGACGGGCAACTAATGAAAAACTGTTTTTT. The chain has TRBV4-1 and TRBJ1-4; D may be TRBD1 (5 bases). V lost 9 bases and J lost 0, with 14 bases in between. This CDR3 comprises 15 residues. Germline CDR1 and CDR2: MGHRA and YSYEKL.

The chain has TRBV30 and TRBJ1-1; 7 bases are shared with TRBD1. CDR3 length equals 13 residues. The ends lost 4 bases at V and 1 base at J; junction bases unmatched: 3. Germline CDR1 reads GTSNPN; CDR2 reads SVGIG (reference sequence). This CDR3 is CAWIRTGNTEAFF. The CDR3 nucleotides are TGTGCCTGGATACGGACAGGGAACACTGAAGCTTTCTTT.

This chain uses TRBV27 with TRBJ2-3, with 9 bases identical to TRBD2. Germline V gene lookup returns CDR1 MNHEY and CDR2 SMNVEV (reference sequence). This CDR3 has 17 residues. V lost 6 bases, J lost 5 bases, and 15 bases stayed unmatched. CDR3 residues: CASSPRGRGGVIDTQYF. The DNA for the CDR3 is TGTGCCAGCAGCCCTCGAGGGCGGGGGGGCGTTATAGATACGCAGTATTTT.